The clone carrying this TCR beta chain was counted only a few times. Its specificity is unknown. The data derive from a study of identical twins. Study results and limitations: Models predicted less out-of-frame TCR alpha sharing in monozygotic twins than was found. Abundant cord blood beta clonotypes carried fewer insertions; memory repertoires showed none. Cross-sectional statistics, not tracking of the same donors, supported the conclusions.

This CDR3 region has 15 residues. V lost 3 bases and J 4 bases, leaving 13 bases between the germline ends. Looked up from germline, CDR1 is SGHTA and CDR2 is FQGNSA. TCRdb processed the 5' RACE reads anew with MiXCR; each CDR3 protein has one entry. The sample holds 1.5 million to 2 million distinct CDR3 sequences, less than 35% seen once. The sequenced sample was cord blood. This clonotype was obtained from a newborn girl in good health. The chain links TRBV7-2 to TRBJ1-5; D perhaps matches TRBD1 (5 bases). DNA for the CDR3: TGTGCCAGCAGCTTCGGAGGGGTGTGGAATCAGCCCCAGCATTTT. Its translation: CASSFGGVWNQPQHF.